This T cell receptor beta chain was obtained from a study of blood T cell repertoires in COVID-19. Whole-study context: The United States, Italy and Spain supplied acute and convalescent COVID-19 samples. T cells, B-cell-depleted T cells, or PBMCs supplied cDNA or gDNA.

Method: immunoSEQ multiplex PCR; TCRdb's copy keeps in-frame clones and lacks some. Of roughly 260,000 clones listed, approximately 86% are singletons. The specimen was peripheral blood. This sequence originates from a woman aged 45-65 years who had recovered from COVID-19.

CDR3 sequence (DNA): TGTGCCACCAGTGATGGGGTGGAGGGCACTGAAGCTTTCTTT. Protein product: CATSDGVEGTEAFF. The rearrangement links TRBV24-1 to TRBJ1-1; D is uncertain. The germline CDR1 and CDR2 sequences are KGHDR and SFDVKD. The CDR3 is made up of 14 amino acids. With 3 bases removed from V and 4 bases from J, the gap between germline ends came to 11 bases.